This passage covers 4 T cell receptor beta chains from one sample sequenced in a study of patients and donors after allogeneic stem cell transplantation. One entry per CDR3 protein, called by TCRdb with MiXCR from the RT-PCR reads. This sample has over 350,000 distinct CDR3 sequences, with approximately 16% found just once. The sequenced material came from blood, either unsorted or a sorted T cell fraction (not recorded which). The receptor source for this set is a human donor who was either an allogeneic HSCT recipient or a stem cell or donor lymphocyte infusion donor (not recorded which). It is not recorded whose cells these are; they may come from a transplant donor.

This chain connects TRBV5-6 to TRBJ1-2; possibly TRBD1 for D (6 bases). CDR1 and CDR2 from the germline V gene are SGHDT and YYEEEE. This CDR3 has 13 amino acids. V was shortened by 4 bases and J by 7 bases, with 14 bases between the two germline ends. In DNA, the CDR3 is TGTGCCAGCAGCCAACAGGGTACGGGTGGCTACACCTTC. This encodes CASSQQGTGGYTF.

This clonotype was seen a handful of times. This chain links TRBV11-1 with TRBJ1-1; 9 nucleotides agree with TRBD1. Germline CDR1 and CDR2: SGHAT and FQDESV (reference sequence). The CDR3 is 19 amino acids. Trimming at V came to 1 base and at J to 0 bases, leaving 12 bases not matched to a gene. The CDR3 coding sequence is TGTGCCAGCAGCTTAGTCAGGTCTGCGGACAGGGGAATGAACACTGAAGCTTTCTTT. It yields the protein CASSLVRSADRGMNTEAFF.

This sequence joins TRBV27 and TRBJ2-2, with 9 bases that match TRBD2. Germline lookup yields CDR1 MNHEY and CDR2 SMNVEV (reference sequence). V was clipped by 6 bases and J by 2 bases; unmatched bases: 7. The CDR3 extends over 16 amino acids. The CDR3 DNA reads TGTGCCAGCAGCCGCAGCGGGAGGACAAACACCGGGGAGCTGTTTTTT. Translating it yields CASSRSGRTNTGELFF.

The chain has TRBV25-1 and TRBJ2-7, with 9 bases lining up with TRBD1. The CDR3 contains 18 residues. V was pared by 4 bases and J by 5 bases, with 18 bases of the junction left unmatched. Per germline, CDR1 MGHDK and CDR2 SYGVNS. The CDR3 loop is CASSALVVLGQGRDEQYF. The CDR3 bases are TGTGCCAGCAGTGCCCTAGTGGTTCTGGGACAGGGTCGTGACGAGCAGTACTTC.